These 26 T cell receptor beta chains share one sample of origin, sequenced in a study of T cell repertoires in aging, cancer and after chemotherapy. Peripheral blood genomic DNA, not sorted cells or RNA, was the template. A mixed TRB-A/B primer pool amplified rearranged TRB by multiplex touch-down PCR. TCRdb used MiXCR to reprocess the multiplex PCR reads, holding one entry per CDR3 protein. The repertoire holds roughly 9,900 distinct CDR3 sequences, with 32% as singletons. The sequencing sample was made of blood. These receptor sequences come from a human donor in good health.

This clonotype was counted a few times. The chain carries TRBV19 and TRBJ1-1; maybe TRBD1 (6 bases). The germline gives CDR1 LNHDA, CDR2 SQIVND (reference sequence). Trimming took 6 bases from V and 5 from J, leaving 16 bases between them. This CDR3 has 14 residues. In DNA form, the CDR3 reads TGTGCCAGTAGCTACAGGGAAGGGAGAACTGAAGCTTTCTTT. Protein: CASSYREGRTEAFF.

This clonotype was seen a handful of times. The J gene is TRBJ2-1, the V gene TRBV27; unclear D gene. With 2 bases removed from V and 5 bases from J, the gap between germline ends came to 4 bases. Germline V gene lookup returns CDR1 MNHEY and CDR2 SMNVEV (reference sequence). This CDR3 has 12 amino acids. CDR3 sequence: CASSLPNNEQFF. The CDR3 nucleotides read TGTGCCAGCAGTTTACCTAACAATGAGCAGTTCTTC.

The genes are TRBV20-1 and TRBJ1-5; D gene ambiguous. CDR1 is DFQATT and CDR2 is SNEGSKA in the germline V gene (reference sequence). V dropped 4 bases and J dropped 1 base, with 11 bases sitting between them. The CDR3 has 14 residues. Written as DNA, the CDR3 is TGCAGTGCTAAGTCTGCCGCGAGCAATCAGCCCCAGCATTTT. This encodes CSAKSAASNQPQHF.

This clonotype occurred a few times. The chain joins TRBV29-1 to TRBJ1-5; 10 nucleotides agree with TRBD1. With V trimmed by 4 bases and J by 5 bases, 2 bases remained unmatched. The length of the CDR3 is 13 residues. Germline CDR1 and CDR2: SQVTM and ANQGSEA. The CDR3 region has the DNA TGCAGCGTTGCTGGGACAGGGGATCAGCCCCAGCATTTT. Translation gives CSVAGTGDQPQHF. The full variable domain, its missing parts supplied by reference TRBV29-1 and TRBJ1-5, is SAVISQKPSRDICQRGTSLTIQCQVDSQVTMMFWYRQQPGQSLTLIATANQGSEATYESGFVIDKFPISRPNLTFSTLTVSNMSPEDSSIYLCSVAGTGDQPQHFGDGTRLSIL.

The chain employs TRBV6-6 and TRBJ1-1; 7 bases line up with TRBD1. The J segment lost 4 bases and the V segment lost 4 bases, leaving 9 bases of the junction unmatched. This CDR3 is built from 15 residues. CDR1 MNHNY and CDR2 SVGAGI come from the germline V gene (reference sequence). This CDR3 reads CASSFEQGIATEAFF. CDR3 in DNA: TGTGCCAGCAGTTTCGAACAGGGGATAGCCACTGAAGCTTTCTTT.

V usage is TRBV27 and J usage is TRBJ1-5; D uncertain. From germline, CDR1 is MNHEY and CDR2 SMNVEV (reference sequence). The CDR3 consists of 17 residues. Deletions cut 6 bases from V and 7 bases from J, with 25 bases between. CDR3 protein: CASRRLGRAISRQPQHF. CDR3 DNA sequence: TGTGCCAGCAGGAGACTCGGGCGCGCAATCAGCCGACAGCCCCAGCATTTT.

This clonotype counts as medium-sized. The chain couples TRBV19 to TRBJ2-7, with TRBD1 matching 9 bases. Trimming cost V 3 bases and J 6 bases; bases outside gene matches: 6. Per the germline V gene, CDR1 is LNHDA and CDR2 is SQIVND (reference sequence). The CDR3 spans 14 residues. The CDR3 region is CASSILGQGGEQYF. CDR3 nucleotide sequence: TGTGCCAGTAGTATCTTGGGACAGGGAGGCGAGCAGTACTTC.

This clonotype was seen a handful of times. This sequence joins TRBV6-1 and TRBJ1-5; D not certain. V shed 2 bases and J shed 4 bases, with 27 bases lying between them. The CDR3 loop spans 20 amino acids. Germline CDR1 MNHNS, CDR2 SASEGT. CDR3 loop: CASSEQPHTWLRLTNQPQHF. CDR3 sequence (DNA): TGTGCCAGCAGTGAACAGCCCCACACTTGGTTGCGGCTTACTAATCAGCCCCAGCATTTT.

The table lists this clonotype with a few counts. The chain carries TRBV5-4 and TRBJ2-5; D call uncertain. Per germline, CDR1 SGHNT and CDR2 YYREEE (reference sequence). V was clipped by 5 bases and J by 5 bases, with 16 bases between them. This CDR3 is 14 amino acids long. The CDR3 region has the DNA TGTGCCAGCAGAAGCTACAGAACGGAGGAGACCCAGTACTTC. Encoded protein: CASRSYRTEETQYF.

The chain is built from TRBV12-3 or TRBV12-4 and TRBJ1-1; no clear D. The CDR3 contains 15 residues. Trimming shortened V by 3 bases and J by 1 base, and 12 bases separated the two germline ends. CDR3: CASSFTGRRNTEAFF. CDR3 nucleotides: TGTGCCAGCAGTTTTACTGGACGGCGGAACACTGAAGCTTTCTTT.

This clonotype has a handful of counts. The chain has TRBV30 and TRBJ2-7; 10 bases map to TRBD2. This CDR3 is built from 14 residues. The J segment lost 5 bases and the V segment lost 1 base, leaving 5 bases of the junction unmatched. From germline, CDR1 is GTSNPN and CDR2 SVGIG (reference sequence). The CDR3 coding sequence is TGTGCCTGGAGTGAAGCGGGAGGGATTAACGAGCAGTACTTC. This encodes CAWSEAGGINEQYF.

The chain is built from TRBV20-1 and TRBJ1-1, with D perhaps TRBD1 (5 bases). CDR1 DFQATT and CDR2 SNEGSKA come from the germline V gene (reference sequence). This CDR3 comprises 11 residues. The CDR3 DNA reads as TGCAGGGGGACGAGGGGAGTAGAAGCTTTCTTT. This translates into CRGTRGVEAFF.

This clonotype was recorded a few times. The chain joins TRBV5-1 to TRBJ1-1; D uncertain. Germline-derived CDR1 and CDR2 are SGHRS and YFSETQ. Between the trimmed V and J ends, which lost 3 bases and 2 bases, there was a span of 14 bases. There are 15 residues in the CDR3. In DNA form, the CDR3 reads TGCGCCAGCAGCTCAGGATTCCTCGGTAACACTGAAGCTTTCTTT. It yields the protein CASSSGFLGNTEAFF.

The chain recombines TRBV11-1 with TRBJ2-7; D is possibly TRBD2 (6 bases). V was clipped by 5 bases and J by 6 bases, with 11 bases between them. Germline V CDR1 and CDR2: SGHAT, FQDESV (reference sequence). The CDR3 is 12 amino acids. The DNA for the CDR3 is TGTGCCAGCAGCCCGGCGGGGTCCGAGCAGTACTTC. Its translation: CASSPAGSEQYF.

The table lists this clonotype with a few counts. This chain joins TRBV6-6 and TRBJ2-3; D remains ambiguous. V was trimmed by 5 bases and J by 7 bases, leaving 1 base between them. Per germline, CDR1 MNHNY and CDR2 SVGAGI (reference sequence). The CDR3 has 9 amino acids. The CDR3 protein is CASSHTQYF. CDR3 DNA sequence: TGTGCCAGCAGTCATACGCAGTATTTT.

The chain uses TRBV5-4 and TRBJ2-3, with 10 nucleotides matching TRBD1. The CDR3 is 15 amino acids. V was clipped by 4 bases and J by 3 bases; unmatched bases: 5. Germline V gives CDR1 SGHNT, CDR2 YYREEE (reference sequence). The CDR3 DNA is TGTGCCAGCAGCACTCCGGGACAGGGGACAGATACGCAGTATTTT. Amino acid sequence: CASSTPGQGTDTQYF.

V and J are TRBV20-1 and TRBJ2-3, with TRBD2 as a possible D gene (6 bases). The CDR3 contains 13 residues. Germline CDR1 and CDR2: DFQATT and SNEGSKA (reference sequence). V lost 4 bases to trimming and J lost 1 base, with 9 bases between them. The CDR3 region has the DNA TGCAGTGCTACCGTAGCGGGCACAGATACGCAGTATTTT. This gives the protein CSATVAGTDTQYF.

The table lists this clonotype with a few counts. The chain carries TRBV6-6 and TRBJ1-5; the match to TRBD1 covers 10 bases. Trimming at V came to 6 bases and at J to 9 bases, leaving 8 bases not matched to a gene. Looked up from germline, CDR1 is MNHNY and CDR2 is SVGAGI (reference sequence). This CDR3 has 14 residues. This CDR3 reads CASSHGQGESPQHF. DNA for the CDR3: TGTGCCAGCAGCCACGGACAGGGGGAGTCGCCCCAGCATTTT.

The rearrangement links TRBV28 to TRBJ2-7, with TRBD1 identical over 8 bases. The V segment lost 7 bases and the J segment 3 bases; nucleotides outside the gene matches: 11. CDR1 and CDR2 (germline): MDHEN, SYDVKM. The CDR3 is made up of 15 amino acids. The CDR3 loop reads CASNLPGTGLYEQYF. The CDR3 nucleotides are TGTGCCAGCAACCTCCCCGGGACAGGACTCTACGAGCAGTACTTC.

This clonotype was observed a handful of times. The chain recombines TRBV27 with TRBJ2-6; D is ambiguous. V shed 2 bases and J shed 0 bases, with 5 bases lying between them. Germline V gene data show CDR1 as MNHEY and CDR2 as SMNVEV (reference sequence). CDR3 length: 15 amino acids. Here the CDR3 reads CASSLLPSGANVLTF. The CDR3 nucleotides are TGTGCCAGCAGTTTACTCCCCTCTGGGGCCAACGTCCTGACTTTC. The full variable domain, rest sourced from reference TRBV27 and TRBJ2-6, is EAQVTQNPRYLITVTGKKLTVTCSQNMNHEYMSWYRQDPGLGLRQIYYSMNVEVTDKGDVPEGYKVSRKEKRNFPLILESPSPNQTSLYFCASSLLPSGANVLTFGAGSRLTVL.

V and J are TRBV30 and TRBJ2-3; possibly TRBD1 for D (6 bases). The CDR3 is 19 amino acids. Germline lookup yields CDR1 GTSNPN and CDR2 SVGIG (reference sequence). V lost 2 bases to trimming and J lost 7 bases, with 31 bases between them. The CDR3, as DNA: TGTGCCTGGAGTAAACGAGAGTGGGGCCAGAGGGGGACCGGCTATACGCAGTATTTT. Its protein is CAWSKREWGQRGTGYTQYF.

This clonotype occurred once. This sequence joins TRBV20-1 and TRBJ2-1; no firm D call. Per germline, CDR1 DFQATT and CDR2 SNEGSKA (reference sequence). V lost 1 base to trimming and J lost 1 base, with 14 bases between them. CDR3 size: 16 residues. The DNA for the CDR3 is TGCAGTGCTAGAGTCGCGATTGCACCGTCCTACAATGAGCAGTTCTTC. This gives the protein CSARVAIAPSYNEQFF.

This clonotype has only a few counts. The J gene is TRBJ2-3, the V gene TRBV5-6, with D unresolved. Germline V gene lookup returns CDR1 SGHDT and CDR2 YYEEEE. Trimming left V 0 bases short and J 2 bases short, with 7 bases between. The CDR3 totals 14 residues. The DNA of the CDR3 is TGTGCCAGCAGCTTGGCAGGACCCACAGATACGCAGTATTTT. This codes for CASSLAGPTDTQYF.

The chain carries TRBV27 and TRBJ2-7; 10 nucleotides align to TRBD2. With V trimmed by 5 bases and J by 2 bases, 12 bases remained unmatched. Germline V gives CDR1 MNHEY, CDR2 SMNVEV (reference sequence). The CDR3 runs 17 residues. DNA of the CDR3: TGTGCCAGCAGTCCCCCCCCGGGGAGCGGGAGGGCCTACGAGCAGTACTTC. Translated: CASSPPPGSGRAYEQYF.

The gene calls are TRBV5-6 and TRBJ2-2, with a possible D match to TRBD1 (5 bases). V gave up 0 bases and J gave up 8 bases, with 20 bases separating them. This CDR3 contains 17 residues. Germline V gene lookup returns CDR1 SGHDT and CDR2 YYEEEE. This chain's CDR3 is CASSLGWGSTTSGELFF. CDR3 in DNA: TGTGCCAGCAGCTTGGGCTGGGGCAGTACCACGTCAGGGGAGCTGTTTTTT.

This clonotype was detected a few times. J is TRBJ2-1 and V is TRBV7-4; 9 positions agree with TRBD1. This CDR3 has 15 residues. CDR1 is SGHVT and CDR2 is SQSDAQ in the germline V gene. With V trimmed by 1 base and J by 9 bases, 7 bases remained unmatched. CDR3 in amino acids: CASSLEISGQGEQFF. The CDR3 coding sequence is TGTGCCAGCAGCTTAGAAATCTCGGGACAGGGTGAGCAGTTCTTC. Full variable domain (remainder filled in from reference TRBV7-4 and TRBJ2-1): GAGVSQSPRYKVAKRGRDVALRCDSISGHVTLYWYRQTLGQGSEVLTYSQSDAQRDKSGRPSGRFSAERPERSVSTLKIQRTEQGDSAVYLCASSLEISGQGEQFFGPGTRLTVL.